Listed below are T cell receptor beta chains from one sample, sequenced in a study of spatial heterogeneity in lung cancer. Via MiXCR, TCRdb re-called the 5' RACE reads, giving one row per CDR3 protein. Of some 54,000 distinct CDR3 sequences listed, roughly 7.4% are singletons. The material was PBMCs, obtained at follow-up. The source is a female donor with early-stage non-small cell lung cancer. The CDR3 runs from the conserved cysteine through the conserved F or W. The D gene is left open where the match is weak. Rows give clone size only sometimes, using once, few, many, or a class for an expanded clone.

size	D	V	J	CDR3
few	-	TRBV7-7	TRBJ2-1	CASSDMGTFVGEQFF
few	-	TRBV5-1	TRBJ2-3	CASSLAPGVTDTQYF
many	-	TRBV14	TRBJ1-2	CASSLWPSF
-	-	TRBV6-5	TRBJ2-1	CASGLYEQFF
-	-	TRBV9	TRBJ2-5	CASSVQTQETQYF
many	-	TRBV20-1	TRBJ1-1	CSAPELNTEAFF
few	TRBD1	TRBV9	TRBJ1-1	CASSPRGQGNEAFF
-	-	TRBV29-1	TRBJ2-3	CSVLLGVTSTDTQYF
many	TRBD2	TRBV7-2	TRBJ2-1	CASSFFSGGAGNEQFF
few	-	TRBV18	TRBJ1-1	CASSAGVRATEAFF
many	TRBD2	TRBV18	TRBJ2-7	CASSTGGRYEQYF
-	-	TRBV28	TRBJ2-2	CASSLLGNTGELFF
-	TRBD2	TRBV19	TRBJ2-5	CASSIARTSGNQETQYF
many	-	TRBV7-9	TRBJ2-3	CASRVAGPVTDTQYF
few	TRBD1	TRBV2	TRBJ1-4	CATRGQINEKLFF
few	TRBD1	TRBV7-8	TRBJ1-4	CASSLAGQGDEKLFF
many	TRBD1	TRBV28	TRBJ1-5	CASIPRDSSNQPQHF
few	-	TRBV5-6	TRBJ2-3	CASSSPPGETDTQYF
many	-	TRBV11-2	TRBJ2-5	CASSPTIIGGLKTQYF
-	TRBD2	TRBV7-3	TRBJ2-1	CASSSGTSYEQFF
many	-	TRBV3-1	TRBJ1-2	CASSQGPRGWDYGYTF
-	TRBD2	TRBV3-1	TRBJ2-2	CASSLTLAIGELFF
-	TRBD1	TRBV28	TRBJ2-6	CASSPGTVGANVLTF
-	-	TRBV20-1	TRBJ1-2	CSLRYNYGYTF
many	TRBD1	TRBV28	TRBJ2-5	CASSLTAGGETQYF
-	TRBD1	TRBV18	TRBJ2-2	CASSPSKGQGNTGELFF
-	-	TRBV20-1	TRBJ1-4	CSARDPQGRNEKLFF
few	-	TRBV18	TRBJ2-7	CASSQGAKNYEQYF
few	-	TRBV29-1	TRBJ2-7	CSVVDRYYEQYF
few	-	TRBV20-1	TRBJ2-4	CSARDFAQAKNIQYF
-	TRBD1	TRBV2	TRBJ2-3	CASSDKVDRGKASTDTQYF
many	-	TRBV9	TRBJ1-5	CASSVLDSGQPQHF
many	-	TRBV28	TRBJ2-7	CASATPERSYEQYF
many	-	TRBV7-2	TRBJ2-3	CASSQVGGTTDTQYF
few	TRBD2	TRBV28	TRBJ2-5	CASSFSGSGGWKTQYF
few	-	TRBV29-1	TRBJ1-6	CSVAESYNSPLHF
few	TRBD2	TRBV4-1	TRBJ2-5	CASSQDRLAGEETQYF
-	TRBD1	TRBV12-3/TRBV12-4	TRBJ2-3	CASSRRTGRTDTQYF
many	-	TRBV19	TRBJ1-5	CASSIDREQPQHF
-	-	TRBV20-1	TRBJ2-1	CSAARGQREQFF
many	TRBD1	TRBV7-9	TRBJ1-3	CASSEGQGRNTIYF
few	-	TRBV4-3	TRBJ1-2	CASSRYEGNGRYGYTF
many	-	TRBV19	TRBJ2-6	CASRSRVAGANVLTF
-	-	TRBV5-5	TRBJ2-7	CASSLENSNNYEQYF
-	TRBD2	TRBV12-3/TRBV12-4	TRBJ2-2	CAGSLIGLAVNTGELFF